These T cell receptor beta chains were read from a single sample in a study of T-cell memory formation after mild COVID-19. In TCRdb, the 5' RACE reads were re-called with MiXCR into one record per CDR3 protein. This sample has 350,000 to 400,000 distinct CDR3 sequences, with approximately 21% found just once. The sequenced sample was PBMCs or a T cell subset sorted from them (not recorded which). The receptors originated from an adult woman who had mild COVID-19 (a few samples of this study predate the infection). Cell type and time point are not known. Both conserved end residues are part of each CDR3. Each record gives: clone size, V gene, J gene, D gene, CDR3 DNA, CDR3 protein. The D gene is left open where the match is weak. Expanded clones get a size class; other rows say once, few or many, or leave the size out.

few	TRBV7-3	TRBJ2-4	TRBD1	TGTGCCAGCAGCGCCTCCGGGACAGGGGGAAACATTCAGTACTTC	CASSASGTGGNIQYF
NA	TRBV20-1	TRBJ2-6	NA	TGCAGTGCTCCGCCCCCCGGCTCTGGGGCCAACGTCCTGACTTTC	CSAPPPGSGANVLTF
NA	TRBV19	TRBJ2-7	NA	TGTGCCAGTACTTCCAGCTCCTACGAGCAGTACTTC	CASTSSSYEQYF
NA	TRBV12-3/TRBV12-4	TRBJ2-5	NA	TGTGCCAGCAGTAGATTTGGGTTTTCGGAGACCCAGTACTTC	CASSRFGFSETQYF
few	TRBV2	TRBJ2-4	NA	TGTGCCAGCAGTGATACGGGGACCCGTGGGAACATTCAGTACTTC	CASSDTGTRGNIQYF
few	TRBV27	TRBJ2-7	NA	TGTGCCAGCAGTAGGGCTAGCTGGTACGAGCAGTACTTC	CASSRASWYEQYF
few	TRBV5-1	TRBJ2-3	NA	TGCGCCAGCAGTGGGAGGACCACAGATACGCAGTATTTT	CASSGRTTDTQYF
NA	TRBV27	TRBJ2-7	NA	TGTGCCAGCAGTTCCACGGGACCACCGGGGGAGCAGTACTTC	CASSSTGPPGEQYF
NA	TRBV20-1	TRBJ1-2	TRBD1	TGCAGTGCTCCCCGGGACAGCCTAAATTATGGCTACACCTTC	CSAPRDSLNYGYTF
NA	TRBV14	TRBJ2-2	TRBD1	TGTGCCAGCAGCCACCGATTAGGGACAGGGGTCACCGGGGAGCTGTTTTTT	CASSHRLGTGVTGELFF
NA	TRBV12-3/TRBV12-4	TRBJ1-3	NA	TGTGCCAGCAGGGTGGGTGGCGGAAACACCATATATTTT	CASRVGGGNTIYF
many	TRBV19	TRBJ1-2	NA	TGTGCCAGTAGTGCAAGAGGGCCCCCCTATGGCTACACCTTC	CASSARGPPYGYTF
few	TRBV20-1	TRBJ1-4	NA	TGCAGTGCTAGGGAGGACGGAAATGAAAAACTGTTTTTT	CSAREDGNEKLFF
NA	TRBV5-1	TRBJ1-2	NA	TGCGCCAGCAGCTTGGTAGAGGGGCAAATGGATGGCTACACCTTC	CASSLVEGQMDGYTF
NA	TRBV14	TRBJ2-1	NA	TGTGCCAGCAGCCAATTCACTAGTGGCTACAATGAGCAGTTCTTC	CASSQFTSGYNEQFF
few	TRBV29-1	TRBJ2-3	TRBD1	TGCAGCGCGGACAGGGGTAAAGATACGCAGTATTTT	CSADRGKDTQYF
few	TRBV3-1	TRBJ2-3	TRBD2	TGTGCCAGCAGCCACACGCGGGGGGTCACAGATACGCAGTATTTT	CASSHTRGVTDTQYF
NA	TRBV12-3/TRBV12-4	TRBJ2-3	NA	TGTGCCAGCAGTTTAAGACTGGGCACAGATACGCAGTATTTT	CASSLRLGTDTQYF
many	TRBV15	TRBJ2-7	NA	TGTGCCACCAGCAGATCATTGGGCTACGAGCAGTACTTC	CATSRSLGYEQYF
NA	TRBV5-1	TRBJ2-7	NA	TGCGCCAGCAGCTTTGGGCAGAGCTCCTACGAGCAGTACTTC	CASSFGQSSYEQYF
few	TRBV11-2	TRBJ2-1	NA	TGTGCCAGCAGCTTAGTTGCGGGAAGGCCCGAGCAGTTCTTC	CASSLVAGRPEQFF
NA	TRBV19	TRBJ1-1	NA	TGTGCCAGTAGTATCGGTGGAAACATGAACACTGAAGCTTTCTTT	CASSIGGNMNTEAFF
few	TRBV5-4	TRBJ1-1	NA	TGTGCCAGCAGCCCCGGAACAGGTTCCTTTGTAGGAGCTTTCTTT	CASSPGTGSFVGAFF